The T cell receptor beta chain described here comes from a study of blood T cells in healthy people across ages. General study points: Naive and antigen-experienced cells could not be conclusively compared, given unsorted PBMCs. More naive CD4+ cells and higher diversity were found in long-lived than in aged donors.

Each donor's blood draw was roughly 9.5 milliliters of peripheral blood. A minimum of 6 million PBMCs was isolated per sample. Note on this clonotype: Its antigen remains unidentified.

A second roughly 6 to 12 cycle PCR used barcoded and J-beta primers. MiXCR was run by TCRdb on the 5' RACE reads, yielding one entry per CDR3 protein. Altogether approximately 1.5 million distinct CDR3 sequences are present, 30% to 40% being singletons, with the ten largest covering 11%. Source material: blood. The receptor was isolated from a woman aged 25 to 39 in good health.

CDR3 nucleotides: TGTGCCAGCAGTTACCGAGGGGTGAGGATCACTGAAGCTTTCTTT. Its translation is CASSYRGVRITEAFF. This chain joins TRBV6-2 or TRBV6-3 and TRBJ1-1, with D perhaps TRBD1 (5 bases). This CDR3 has 15 amino acids. Trimming shortened V by 2 bases and J by 4 bases, and 14 bases separated the two germline ends. CDR1 and CDR2 (germline): MNHEY, SVGEGT.